Reported below is one T cell receptor beta chain. This sample is drawn from a study of T cell responses to AZD1222 COVID-19 vaccine. In the study overall: Combined were second doses at about 4 or about 12 weeks.

Profiling relied on immunoSEQ multiplex PCR, and the TCRdb table lists in-frame clones only, not all of them. This sample carries approximately 130,000 clones, about 94% of them seen once, and the ten largest clones take roughly 0.96%. The CDR3 runs 15 residues. V was cut by 3 bases and J by 0 bases, with 8 bases left in between. Germline CDR1 MGHRA, CDR2 YSYEKL. The chain is built from TRBV4-1 and TRBJ1-4; no clear D gene. The specimen comprised peripheral blood, sampled on day 0 of AZD1222 vaccination. The TCR sequence derives from an adult in good health. The CDR3 loop reads CASSHLKPTNEKLFF. CDR3 DNA: TGCGCCAGCAGCCACCTCAAGCCAACTAATGAAAAACTGTTTTTT.